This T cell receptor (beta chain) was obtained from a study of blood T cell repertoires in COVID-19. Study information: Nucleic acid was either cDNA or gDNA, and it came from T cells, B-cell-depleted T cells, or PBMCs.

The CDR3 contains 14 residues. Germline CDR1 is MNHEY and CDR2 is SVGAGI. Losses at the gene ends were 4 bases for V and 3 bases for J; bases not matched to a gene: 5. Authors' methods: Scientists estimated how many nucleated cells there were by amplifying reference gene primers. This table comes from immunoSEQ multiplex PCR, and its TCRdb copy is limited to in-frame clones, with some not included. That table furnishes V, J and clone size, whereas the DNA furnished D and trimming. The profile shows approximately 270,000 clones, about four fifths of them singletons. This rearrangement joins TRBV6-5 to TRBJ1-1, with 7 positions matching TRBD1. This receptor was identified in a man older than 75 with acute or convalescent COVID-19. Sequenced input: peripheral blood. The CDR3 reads CASSSPGGYTEAFF. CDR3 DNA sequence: TGTGCCAGCAGTTCCCCAGGGGGTTACACTGAAGCTTTCTTT.